This TCR beta chain was sequenced during a study of OX40 agonist ivuxolimab in advanced cancers. Study-wide results and caveats: CD4+ and CD8+ blood T cells expanded clonally by week 6 at 0.1 to 3.0 mg/kg.

Germline V gene lookup returns CDR1 LNHDA and CDR2 SQIVND (reference sequence). The CDR3 is 16 amino acids. V dropped 5 bases and J dropped 0; count of bases not matched to a gene: 7. Some clones are missing from TCRdb's copy, which holds only in-frame ones; the method was immunoSEQ multiplex PCR. The data contain roughly 53,000 clones, approximately 84% of them singletons. On this clone itself: No antigen is known for it.

Sequenced here: CD4+ or CD8+ T cells sorted from blood, sampled in a trial of the OX40 agonist ivuxolimab. This chain connects TRBV19 to TRBJ2-1; 7 bases match TRBD1. The source of this sequence is an adult with an advanced solid tumor such as melanoma, head and neck, liver or kidney cancer. CDR3 bases: TGTGCCAGTAGTCACCCTGCAGGGGGCTCCTACAATGAGCAGTTCTTC. Protein: CASSHPAGGSYNEQFF. Filled out from reference TRBV19 and TRBJ2-1, the complete variable domain reads DGGITQSPKYLFRKEGQNVTLSCEQNLNHDAMYWYRQDPGQGLRLIYYSQIVNDFQKGDIAEGYSVSREKKESFPLTVTSAQKNPTAFYLCASSHPAGGSYNEQFFGPGTRLTVL.